This TCR beta chain was observed in a study of cytomegalovirus exposure and HLA in healthy donors. Broader study findings: Later on, an analysis tied some 17,000 TCR beta sequences to HLA alleles at 0.05 false discovery rate. Per a prior analysis, the majority of TCR beta V segments were productive roughly 87% or roughly 30% of the time. Reports described diagnosis of cytomegalovirus status by the classifier as highly specific and sensitive.

There are 16 residues in the CDR3. Germline assignment: CDR1 LNHDA and CDR2 SQIVND (reference sequence). Between the trimmed V and J ends, which lost 4 bases and 1 base, there was a span of 13 bases. PCR involved 60 Vbeta and 13 Jbeta primers. The protocol was immunoSEQ multiplex PCR, while the TCRdb copy is restricted to in-frame clones and leaves out a portion. Here the sample spans about 100,000 clones, around 80% being singletons. This clone turned up a few times. The antigen is undetermined. The source is a woman aged 35 to 49 in good health and CMV-seronegative. Sample: PBMCs. V gene TRBV19 combines with J gene TRBJ2-2; the D gene is possibly TRBD1 (6 bases). CDR3 coding DNA: TGTGCCAGTAGTAAGGGGTTACAGGGGAACACCGGGGAGCTGTTTTTT. Translation: CASSKGLQGNTGELFF.